The clone carrying this T cell receptor beta chain was seen a few times. These data originate in a study of OX40 agonist ivuxolimab in advanced cancers. Produced via immunoSEQ multiplex PCR; TCRdb's table is partial and in-frame only. The data contain about 73,000 clones, about 88% of them seen just once; the ten biggest clones take up 2% to 2.5%. This CDR3 contains 14 residues. V dropped 4 bases and J dropped 10; count of bases not matched to a gene: 15. CDR1 GTSNPN and CDR2 SVGIG come from the germline V gene (reference sequence). The sequence was obtained from an adult with an advanced solid tumor such as melanoma, head and neck, liver or kidney cancer. Sequenced here: CD4+ or CD8+ T cells sorted from blood, sampled in a trial of the OX40 agonist ivuxolimab. This chain connects TRBV30 to TRBJ2-5; 7 bases agree with TRBD2. CDR3 residues: CAWTSPAGTRDQYF. For the CDR3, the DNA is TGTGCCTGGACCTCACCAGCGGGGACCCGGGACCAGTACTTC.